The clone carrying this TCR beta chain was seen a few times. As yet, its antigen is unknown. Other DNA sequences of this sample code for an identical CDR3. CDR3 length equals 13 residues. Between the trimmed V and J ends, which lost 0 bases and 4 bases, there was a span of 5 bases. CDR1 is SGHDT and CDR2 is YYEEEE in the germline V gene. Expressed TCRB transcripts were sequenced after all isolated RNA was converted to cDNA. This table comes from immunoSEQ multiplex PCR, and its TCRdb copy is limited to in-frame clones, with some not included. The sample shows around 650,000 clones, roughly an eighth of them seen only once. This record belongs to a study of beta chain features in type 1 diabetes. Overall study findings and caveats: In all four CD4+ subsets, TCRB CDR3 length was significantly, moderately reduced in type 1 diabetes.

Sequencing was performed on naive CD4+ T cells from blood. This receptor was obtained from a man aged 25-45 years with type 1 diabetes. The chain combines TRBV5-6 with TRBJ1-5; no definite D call. The CDR3 region has the DNA TGTGCCAGCAGCTTGGGGGAGAATCAGCCCCAGCATTTT. Translated: CASSLGENQPQHF. Together with reference TRBV5-6 and TRBJ1-5, the CDR3 gives the full variable domain: DAGVTQSPTHLIKTRGQQVTLRCSPKSGHDTVSWYQQALGQGPQFIFQYYEEEERQRGNFPDRFSGHQFPNYSSELNVNALLLGDSALYLCASSLGENQPQHFGDGTRLSIL.